This T cell receptor beta chain was captured in a study of cytomegalovirus exposure and HLA in healthy donors. Study observations and caveats: Per published reports, the classifier diagnosed cytomegalovirus status with high specificity and sensitivity. A few chains linked to CMV were shown in vitro to be specific for CMV antigens.

Regarding this clone: Its antigen is not known.

The protocol was immunoSEQ multiplex PCR, while the TCRdb copy is restricted to in-frame clones and leaves out a portion. The sample lists a few hundred thousand clones; nearly 90% were seen once. The CDR3 spans 13 residues. Deletions cut 1 base from V and 7 bases from J, with 12 bases between. Germline loops: CDR1 SGHKS, CDR2 YYEKEE (reference sequence). Input material: PBMCs. The sequence was obtained from a man aged 25-45 years in good health and CMV-seronegative. This chain connects TRBV5-5 to TRBJ2-7, with D possibly being TRBD2 (5 bases). The CDR3 nucleotides read TGTGCCAGCAGCTTGAAGGAGGCGTTAGAGCAGTACTTC. It specifies CASSLKEALEQYF.